The rows below give T cell receptor beta chains drawn from one sample of a study of PD-1 blockade in classical Hodgkin lymphoma. Method: immunoSEQ multiplex PCR; TCRdb's copy keeps in-frame clones and lacks some. The table includes about 20,000 clones, 75% to 90% detected once. The sample was CD8+ T cells from blood, taken before the fourth cycle of nivolumab. Receptors were obtained from a human donor with classical Hodgkin lymphoma. Both conserved end residues are part of each CDR3. Fields, in order: V gene, J gene, clone size, D gene, CDR3 protein, CDR3 DNA. The D gene is left open where the match is weak. A row's size may be missing; if present it is once, few, many or a size class.

>TRBV7-9|TRBJ1-1|-|-
CASSLAQGVTEAFF
TGTGCCAGCAGCTTAGCGCAGGGAGTCACTGAAGCTTTCTTT
>TRBV6-1|TRBJ2-2|-|TRBD1
CASRGQDGTGELFF
TGTGCCAGCAGGGGACAGGACGGCACCGGGGAGCTGTTTTTT
>TRBV30|TRBJ2-1|-|-
CAWSPSLAYEQFF
TGTGCCTGGAGTCCATCATTAGCATATGAGCAGTTCTTC
>TRBV6-5|TRBJ1-4|-|-
CASSYGNTGEKLFF
TGTGCCAGCAGTTACGGGAATACGGGAGAAAAACTGTTTTTT
>TRBV28|TRBJ2-1|once|TRBD2
CASSILAGAYNEQFF
TGTGCCAGCAGTATACTAGCGGGGGCCTACAATGAGCAGTTCTTC
>TRBV2|TRBJ1-4|-|TRBD1
CASRGYRGGEKLFF
TGTGCCAGCAGGGGGTACAGGGGAGGAGAAAAACTGTTTTTT
>TRBV28|TRBJ2-1|once|TRBD2
CASSPYRGGAGNEQFF
TGTGCCAGCAGCCCCTACCGCGGGGGGGCCGGTAATGAGCAGTTCTTC
>TRBV9|TRBJ2-5|-|-
CASSTGGLETQYF
TGTGCCAGCAGCACGGGGGGCCTCGAGACCCAGTACTTC
>TRBV1|TRBJ2-2|-|-
CTSSQATGGFGELFF
TGCACCAGCAGCCAAGCGACAGGGGGCTTCGGGGAGCTGTTTTTT
>TRBV9|TRBJ1-1|-|TRBD1
CASSDGQGFEINTEAFF
TGTGCCAGCAGCGACGGACAGGGGTTTGAGATAAACACTGAAGCTTTCTTT
>TRBV4-3|TRBJ1-2|-|TRBD1
CASSQVDRLYGYTF
TGCGCCAGCAGCCAAGTGGACAGGCTATATGGCTACACCTTC
>TRBV18|TRBJ1-6|-|-
CASSPSVGFNSPLHF
TGTGCCAGCTCACCGTCGGTAGGGTTTAATTCACCCCTCCACTTT
>TRBV9|TRBJ1-6|-|-
CASRGRTGQGSPLHF
TGTGCCAGCAGGGGAAGAACCGGGCAGGGTTCACCCCTCCACTTT
>TRBV6-1|TRBJ2-4|-|-
CASSYRNIQYF
TGTGCCAGCAGTTACCGGAACATTCAGTACTTC
>TRBV27|TRBJ1-1|once|-
CASSSYLNTEAFF
TGTGCCAGCAGCAGTTACTTGAACACTGAAGCTTTCTTT
>TRBV7-2|TRBJ2-5|-|TRBD1
CASSLLTGGAWETQYF
TGTGCCAGCAGCTTATTGACAGGGGGCGCGTGGGAGACCCAGTACTTC
>TRBV27|TRBJ1-1|-|-
CASSFSGTEAFF
TGTGCCAGCAGTTTTTCAGGAACTGAAGCTTTCTTT
>TRBV4-2|TRBJ2-7|-|TRBD2
CASSQEGLAGYEQYF
TGTGCCAGCAGCCAGGAGGGACTAGCCGGCTACGAGCAGTACTTC
>TRBV4-3|TRBJ1-1|-|-
CASSQDWGLPGAFF
TGCGCCAGCAGCCAAGATTGGGGTTTGCCGGGGGCTTTCTTT
>TRBV5-6|TRBJ1-5|-|-
CASSATRLGMGVYNQPQHF
TGTGCCAGCAGCGCTACTAGGCTGGGTATGGGCGTCTACAATCAGCCCCAGCATTTT
>TRBV30|TRBJ1-2|-|-
CAWTLEEEGYTF
TGTGCCTGGACGTTGGAGGAGGAAGGCTACACCTTC
>TRBV11-2|TRBJ2-7|-|-
CASSPLGFNEQYF
TGTGCCAGCAGCCCACTGGGGTTTAACGAGCAGTACTTC
>TRBV11-2|TRBJ1-4|-|-
CASSLYGATNEKLFF
TGTGCCAGCAGCTTATACGGTGCAACTAATGAAAAACTGTTTTTT
>TRBV4-2|TRBJ1-1|-|-
CASSQEWTFF
TGTGCCAGCAGCCAAGAATGGACTTTCTTT
>TRBV7-6|TRBJ2-2|once|TRBD1
CASSSRDRGPTGELFF
TGTGCCAGCAGCTCCCGGGACAGGGGGCCCACCGGGGAGCTGTTTTTT
>TRBV9|TRBJ2-2|-|-
CASSVDGTGELFF
TGTGCCAGCAGCGTAGACGGTACCGGGGAGCTGTTTTTT
>TRBV27|TRBJ1-6|-|-
CASSFQGNSPLHF
TGTGCCAGCAGTTTCCAGGGAAATTCACCCCTCCACTTT
>TRBV19|TRBJ2-2|-|TRBD2
CASSIRAGENTGELFF
TGTGCCAGTAGTATAAGAGCGGGGGAGAACACCGGGGAGCTGTTTTTT
>TRBV27|TRBJ2-3|-|TRBD2
CASSLFGGDQDTQYF
TGTGCCAGCAGTTTGTTTGGGGGGGATCAAGATACGCAGTATTTT
>TRBV5-1|TRBJ1-2|-|-
CASSLDRDYGYTF
TGCGCCAGCAGCTTGGACAGGGACTATGGCTACACCTTC
>TRBV5-1|TRBJ1-6|-|TRBD1
CASNPRQGPRGHSPLHF
TGCGCCAGCAACCCCCGACAGGGTCCCCGAGGACATTCACCCCTCCACTTT